What follows are 30 T cell receptor beta chains derived from one specimen sequenced in a study of cytomegalovirus exposure and HLA in healthy donors. The primer mix had 60 Vbeta and 13 Jbeta primers. The assay was immunoSEQ multiplex PCR, and TCRdb's table has in-frame clones only and misses some. This sample has some 200,000 clones, with 82% found just once. Sequenced material: PBMCs. These TCRs come from a woman in her thirties or forties in good health and CMV-seronegative.

The CDR3 spells CARLSDRVCEQYF. In DNA, the CDR3 is TGTGCCAGATTGAGCGACAGGGTCTGCGAGCAGTACTTC. V and J are TRBV6-1 and TRBJ2-7; 7 bases agree with TRBD1. Germline CDR1 and CDR2: MNHNS and SASEGT. V trimming: 9 bases; J trimming: 6 bases; junction bases outside the gene matches: 11. The CDR3 has 13 amino acids.

The chain employs TRBV30 and TRBJ1-6, with 9 bases lining up with TRBD1. Germline V CDR1 and CDR2: GTSNPN, SVGIG (reference sequence). V was pared by 4 bases and J by 12 bases, with 13 bases of the junction left unmatched. The CDR3 covers 15 residues. In DNA, the CDR3 is TGTGCCTGGACGAGGACAGGGGCGCGAATGGAACCCCTCCACTTT. It translates to CAWTRTGARMEPLHF.

This chain connects TRBV6-5 to TRBJ2-6, with D unresolved. The germline V and J ends were trimmed by 3 bases and 2 bases, with 8 bases remaining between them. Germline lookup yields CDR1 MNHEY and CDR2 SVGAGI. This CDR3 region has 15 residues. CDR3 region: CASSYQVPGANVLTF. The CDR3 region has the DNA TGTGCCAGCAGTTATCAGGTTCCTGGGGCCAACGTCCTGACTTTC.

The chain recombines TRBV5-1 with TRBJ2-3; the D is unclear. Trimming left V 2 bases short and J 2 bases short, with 9 bases between. The germline CDR1 and CDR2 sequences are SGHRS and YFSETQ. The CDR3 runs to 14 residues. CDR3: CASSLGSNTDTQYF. In DNA form, the CDR3 reads TGCGCCAGCAGCTTAGGTAGCAACACAGATACGCAGTATTTT.

V gene TRBV9 combines with J gene TRBJ2-7; D not resolved. The germline V and J ends were trimmed by 2 bases and 1 base, with 10 bases remaining between them. CDR3 length equals 14 residues. The germline V gene encodes CDR1 SGDLS and CDR2 YYNGEE. CDR3 loop: CASSVDFGSYEQYF. The CDR3 nucleotides read TGTGCCAGCAGCGTCGATTTCGGGTCCTACGAGCAGTACTTC.

This clone turned up a few times. This chain links TRBV10-2 with TRBJ2-7; TRBD2 aligns across 9 bases. CDR1 WSHSY and CDR2 SAAADI come from the germline V gene. Losses at the gene ends were 2 bases for V and 4 bases for J; bases not matched to a gene: 3. The CDR3 totals 14 residues. The chain's CDR3 is CASSEAGGSYEQYF. For the CDR3, the DNA is TGCGCCAGCAGTGAGGCGGGAGGGTCGTACGAGCAGTACTTC.

The chain uses TRBV5-1 and TRBJ1-1, with 10 bases matching TRBD1. This CDR3 is built from 15 residues. With V trimmed by 0 bases and J by 5 bases, 4 bases remained unmatched. Germline CDR1 and CDR2: SGHRS and YFSETQ. The CDR3 region has the DNA TGCGCCAGCAGCTTGGGTGGGACAGGGGTTACTGAAGCTTTCTTT. Translated: CASSLGGTGVTEAFF. The variable domain in full, with the rest retrieved from reference TRBV5-1 and TRBJ1-1, is KAGVTQTPRYLIKTRGQQVTLSCSPISGHRSVSWYQQTPGQGLQFLFEYFSETQRNKGNFPGRFSGRQFSNSRSEMNVSTLELGDSALYLCASSLGGTGVTEAFFGQGTRLTVV.

The chain uses TRBV6-6 and TRBJ1-1, with D uncertain. The CDR3 is made up of 15 amino acids. The germline CDR1 and CDR2 sequences are MNHNY and SVGAGI (reference sequence). V was cut by 5 bases and J by 5 bases, with 18 bases left in between. CDR3 in amino acids: CASSASHGVGTEAFF. CDR3 in DNA: TGTGCCAGCAGTGCGTCCCACGGGGTTGGTACTGAAGCTTTCTTT.

The CDR3: CASRVGQFTDTQYF. The CDR3 nucleotides read TGTGCCAGCAGGGTGGGACAGTTCACAGATACGCAGTATTTT. The chain recombines TRBV6-1 with TRBJ2-3, with 7 bases identical to TRBD1. Germline-derived CDR1 and CDR2 are MNHNS and SASEGT. This CDR3 region has 14 residues. After removal of 6 bases from V and 2 bases from J, the junction contained 5 bases not matched to a gene.

The V call is TRBV11-2, the J call TRBJ2-5; D remains ambiguous. The CDR3 extends over 14 amino acids. Germline V gene data show CDR1 as SGHAT and CDR2 as FQNNGV. V lost 5 bases to trimming and J lost 2 bases, with 12 bases between them. The CDR3 protein is CASSPLARQETQYF. The CDR3 DNA sequence: TGTGCCAGCAGCCCCCTTGCGAGGCAAGAGACCCAGTACTTC.

This chain uses TRBV5-4 with TRBJ2-3; D is undetermined. V gave up 4 bases and J gave up 0 bases, with 15 bases separating them. This CDR3 has 16 residues. From germline, CDR1 is SGHNT and CDR2 YYREEE (reference sequence). This CDR3 is CASSLPTETSTDTQYF. The CDR3 coding sequence is TGTGCCAGCAGCCTACCGACCGAGACTAGCACAGATACGCAGTATTTT.

The chain links TRBV5-5 to TRBJ1-1; possibly TRBD1 for D (6 bases). From germline, CDR1 is SGHKS and CDR2 YYEKEE (reference sequence). The CDR3 length is 15 residues. The V and J ends lost 0 bases and 5 bases respectively, with 14 bases between them. The CDR3: CASSLDRAVGTEAFF. Here the CDR3 DNA reads TGTGCCAGCAGCTTGGACAGGGCGGTCGGAACTGAAGCTTTCTTT.

The V and J genes are TRBV19 and TRBJ1-2; 7 bases agree with TRBD1. This CDR3 has 15 amino acids. With V trimmed by 2 bases and J by 3 bases, 6 bases remained unmatched. The germline V gene has CDR1 LNHDA and CDR2 SQIVND (reference sequence). CDR3 sequence: CASSILTGADYGYTF. CDR3 nucleotides: TGTGCCAGTAGTATACTAACAGGGGCTGACTATGGCTACACCTTC.

The genes are TRBV9 and TRBJ2-3; TRBD2 is a possible D gene (6 bases). Germline V gene lookup returns CDR1 SGDLS and CDR2 YYNGEE. The CDR3 covers 18 residues. The ends were cut back, 0 bases at V and 1 base at J, with 18 bases in the middle. This CDR3 is CASSVEGRSGVGTDTQYF. DNA of the CDR3: TGTGCCAGCAGCGTAGAAGGGAGGAGCGGAGTTGGCACAGATACGCAGTATTTT.

The chain employs TRBV11-2 and TRBJ2-7; D might be TRBD1 (5 bases). This CDR3 has 13 amino acids. Germline V gene lookup returns CDR1 SGHAT and CDR2 FQNNGV. V lost 1 base and J 6 bases, leaving 10 bases between the germline ends. The CDR3: CASSLAGFSEQYF. CDR3 sequence (DNA): TGTGCCAGCAGCTTAGCAGGGTTCTCCGAGCAGTACTTC.

The V and J genes are TRBV6-1 and TRBJ2-7; perhaps TRBD1 as D (5 bases). With 3 bases removed from V and 2 bases from J, the gap between germline ends came to 14 bases. This CDR3 is 15 amino acids long. CDR1 is MNHNS and CDR2 is SASEGT in the germline V gene. CDR3 nucleotide sequence: TGTGCCAGCAGTGAGGGGCCGACCGGACCCTACGAGCAGTACTTC. This sequence encodes CASSEGPTGPYEQYF.

This clone was counted a few times. The chain employs TRBV7-2 and TRBJ2-7, with TRBD1 matching 9 bases. Germline values: CDR1 SGHTA, CDR2 FQGNSA. The ends lost 1 base at V and 4 bases at J; junction bases unmatched: 5. There are 15 residues in the CDR3. CDR3 loop: CASSLGGTGWYEQYF. The CDR3 nucleotides are TGTGCCAGCAGCTTAGGCGGGACAGGGTGGTACGAGCAGTACTTC.

The CDR3 is CASSTHPSSAYEQYF. As DNA, the CDR3 is TGTGCCAGCAGCACACACCCTAGCAGTGCCTACGAGCAGTACTTC. The chain uses TRBV5-4 and TRBJ2-7; maybe TRBD2 (5 bases). Trimming pared 4 bases from V and 2 bases from J, leaving 16 bases between. The CDR3 totals 15 residues. Germline CDR1 and CDR2: SGHNT and YYREEE (reference sequence).

The chain recombines TRBV30 with TRBJ1-1; D uncertain. Germline values: CDR1 GTSNPN, CDR2 SVGIG (reference sequence). V lost 4 bases and J 0 bases, leaving 12 bases between the germline ends. The CDR3 has 14 amino acids. The CDR3 reads CAWISVDMNTEAFF. In nucleotides, the CDR3 is TGTGCCTGGATCTCGGTAGACATGAACACTGAAGCTTTCTTT. Variable domain in full (rest from reference TRBV30 and TRBJ1-1): SQTIHQWPATLVQPVGSPLSLECTVEGTSNPNLYWYRQAAGRGLQLLFYSVGIGQISSEVPQNLSASRPQDRQFILSSKKLLLSDSGFYLCAWISVDMNTEAFFGQGTRLTVV.

The chain joins TRBV7-3 to TRBJ2-2, with 7 bases lining up with TRBD2. With V trimmed by 5 bases and J by 7 bases, 10 bases remained unmatched. Germline CDR1 SGHTA, CDR2 FQGTGA. There are 15 residues in the CDR3. CDR3 protein: CASSLSGARGGELFF. The CDR3 DNA is TGTGCCAGCAGCCTGAGCGGGGCCAGAGGCGGGGAGCTGTTTTTT.

In its sample, this clone was seen once. The chain recombines TRBV7-2 with TRBJ2-5, with D possibly being TRBD2 (6 bases). The germline V and J ends were trimmed by 7 bases and 2 bases, with 17 bases remaining between them. The CDR3 spans 15 residues. Germline values: CDR1 SGHTA, CDR2 FQGNSA. CDR3 region: CASNVPMAGQETQYF. DNA of the CDR3: TGTGCCAGCAACGTACCCATGGCGGGACAAGAGACCCAGTACTTC.

The V and J genes are TRBV7-3 and TRBJ2-1; 7 nucleotides match TRBD2. This CDR3 region has 13 residues. Per germline, CDR1 SGHTA and CDR2 FQGTGA. V trimming: 4 bases; J trimming: 7 bases; junction bases outside the gene matches: 4. The CDR3 loop reads CASSSTSLNEQFF. The CDR3 bases are TGTGCCAGCAGCTCGACTAGCTTGAATGAGCAGTTCTTC.

The genes are TRBV20-1 and TRBJ2-1; D remains unclear. Germline assignment: CDR1 DFQATT and CDR2 SNEGSKA (reference sequence). Trimming took 6 bases from V and 9 from J, leaving 3 bases between them. The CDR3 totals 8 residues. CDR3 sequence reads: CSASEQFF. As DNA, the CDR3 is TGCAGTGCCAGTGAGCAGTTCTTC.

This sequence joins TRBV7-9 and TRBJ2-7; 7 bases align to TRBD2. V lost 5 bases, J lost 2 bases, and 6 bases stayed unmatched. Per the germline V gene, CDR1 is SEHNR and CDR2 is FQNEAQ (reference sequence). This CDR3 has 14 amino acids. CDR3 in amino acids: CASSASGTPYEQYF. The CDR3 DNA reads TGTGCCAGCAGCGCAAGCGGGACTCCCTACGAGCAGTACTTC.

The CDR3 sequence is CASSFSGSSYNEQFF. The CDR3 DNA sequence: TGTGCCAGCAGCTTTAGCGGGAGCTCCTACAATGAGCAGTTCTTC. The chain uses TRBV5-8 and TRBJ2-1; 9 bases fit TRBD2. CDR1 and CDR2 from the germline V gene are SGHTS and YDEGEE. Germline trimming cut 2 bases from V and 0 bases from J; bases unmatched to any gene: 0. CDR3 length: 15 residues.

V and J are TRBV11-2 and TRBJ2-2; 8 nucleotides align to TRBD1. The J segment lost 5 bases and the V segment lost 1 base, leaving 6 bases of the junction unmatched. Germline CDR1 is SGHAT and CDR2 is FQNNGV. The CDR3 spans 16 residues. The DNA of the CDR3 is TGTGCCAGCAGCTTAGTGGGTCAGGGGGCGACCGGGGAGCTGTTTTTT. Protein product: CASSLVGQGATGELFF.

The J gene is TRBJ2-6, the V gene TRBV15, with a weak D call TRBD1 (8 bases). The V gene lost 5 bases and the J gene lost 1 base, with 18 bases spanning the gap. Germline-derived CDR1 and CDR2 are LNHNV and YYDKDF (reference sequence). The CDR3 spans 18 residues. CDR3 nucleotide sequence: TGTGCCACCAGCGGGAGGGACAGGCATGTTTCTGGGGCCAACGTCCTGACTTTC. It yields the protein CATSGRDRHVSGANVLTF.

The chain combines TRBV19 with TRBJ2-7; D is perhaps TRBD2 (5 bases). The V gene lost 6 bases and the J gene lost 2 bases, with 14 bases spanning the gap. Germline values: CDR1 LNHDA, CDR2 SQIVND (reference sequence). This CDR3 has 14 amino acids. The CDR3 loop reads CASSRVSGPYEQYF. CDR3 in DNA: TGTGCCAGTAGCCGAGTGAGCGGACCCTACGAGCAGTACTTC.

Comment on this clone: The sample has other DNA sequences that encode this CDR3 too. The rearrangement links TRBV7-9 to TRBJ2-7; D not resolved. With 5 bases removed from V and 0 bases from J, the gap between germline ends came to 8 bases. The germline V gene has CDR1 SEHNR and CDR2 FQNEAQ (reference sequence). This CDR3 has 13 amino acids. CDR3 DNA: TGTGCCAGCAGCCTCCCGGGCTCCTACGAGCAGTACTTC. Encoded protein: CASSLPGSYEQYF.

The gene calls are TRBV7-9 and TRBJ2-7; 8 bases align to TRBD1. Germline V CDR1 and CDR2: SEHNR, FQNEAQ (reference sequence). V was pared by 4 bases and J by 5 bases, with 7 bases of the junction left unmatched. The CDR3 runs to 14 residues. The CDR3 coding sequence is TGTGCCAGCAGCTCCCGGACAGGGCCGGACGAGCAGTACTTC. Translating gives CASSSRTGPDEQYF.